A selection of T cell receptor beta chains follows, all from one sample in a study of Tregs in tolerant kidney transplant recipients. Assay: immunoSEQ multiplex PCR; the TCRdb copy retains only in-frame clones and omits some. The sample consists of around 75,000 clones, 85% to 90% of them appearing once. The sequencing here drew on CD4+ T cells from blood, taken before the transplant. The receptors originated from a human donor who received a combined kidney and bone marrow transplant. CDR3s include the opening cysteine and the closing phenylalanine or tryptophan. The order of the fields is CDR3 DNA, CDR3 protein, D gene, clone size, V gene, J gene. The D gene is left open where the match is weak. Size is omitted from some rows. Given values are once, few, many or a class for expanded clones.

DNA: TGTGCCACAAGGCCGGGACAGGGCTCCTACGAGCAGTACTTC
CDR3: CATRPGQGSYEQYF
D: TRBD1
size: .
V: TRBV19
J: TRBJ2-7

DNA: TGCAGCGTTGGAGCAGGGACCTACGAGCAGTACTTC
CDR3: CSVGAGTYEQYF
D: .
size: .
V: TRBV29-1
J: TRBJ2-7

DNA: TGCGCCAGCAGCTTAGCGGACTACAGCGATACGCAGTATTTT
CDR3: CASSLADYSDTQYF
D: .
size: .
V: TRBV5-1
J: TRBJ2-3

DNA: TGTGCCAGTAGTATGAGGGACTCCTACGAGCAGTACTTC
CDR3: CASSMRDSYEQYF
D: .
size: .
V: TRBV19
J: TRBJ2-7

DNA: TGTGCCAGCTCACGAGGCGGGTCCTTAGAGCCAGATACGCAGTATTTT
CDR3: CASSRGGSLEPDTQYF
D: .
size: .
V: TRBV18
J: TRBJ2-3

DNA: TGTGCCTGGAGGACAGGGGGCGGGAATGAGCAGTTCTTC
CDR3: CAWRTGGGNEQFF
D: TRBD1
size: few
V: TRBV30
J: TRBJ2-1

DNA: TGTGCCAGCAGCTACTCGGACAGGGGAGATGGCTACACCTTC
CDR3: CASSYSDRGDGYTF
D: TRBD1
size: .
V: TRBV7-3
J: TRBJ1-2

DNA: TGTGCCAGCAGTTTAGACAGGGGCGAGCAGTACTTC
CDR3: CASSLDRGEQYF
D: TRBD1
size: once
V: TRBV28
J: TRBJ2-7

DNA: TGTGCCAGCAACATAGAGGGAGGGAATGGCTACACCTTC
CDR3: CASNIEGGNGYTF
D: .
size: .
V: TRBV9
J: TRBJ1-2

DNA: TGTGCCAGCAGCCTCAAGCAGCAGGGAAGCACTGAAGCTTTCTTT
CDR3: CASSLKQQGSTEAFF
D: .
size: .
V: TRBV7-3
J: TRBJ1-1

DNA: TGCGCCAGCAGCTTGTGGGGACCGACTAGCGGGAGTCCCTACGAGCAGTACTTC
CDR3: CASSLWGPTSGSPYEQYF
D: TRBD2
size: .
V: TRBV5-1
J: TRBJ2-7

DNA: TGTGCCAGCAGCGTAGGACTGGGACTCACGAACACCGGGGAGCTGTTTTTT
CDR3: CASSVGLGLTNTGELFF
D: .
size: once
V: TRBV9
J: TRBJ2-2

DNA: TGTGCCAGCAGCGATCAGGGTCTCTCATGGACCGGGGAGCTGTTTTTT
CDR3: CASSDQGLSWTGELFF
D: .
size: .
V: TRBV9
J: TRBJ2-2

DNA: TGTGCCACCAGCAGAGATGGAGGGGGCGAGGAAAAACTGTTTTTT
CDR3: CATSRDGGGEEKLFF
D: TRBD1
size: .
V: TRBV15
J: TRBJ1-4

DNA: TGTGCCAGCAGCCCCTGGACTAGCGGGAGGGCCAACGAGCAGTACTTC
CDR3: CASSPWTSGRANEQYF
D: TRBD2
size: .
V: TRBV7-2
J: TRBJ2-7

DNA: TGTGCCAGCAGATTAGACAGGAGTTACACCTACGAGCAGTACTTC
CDR3: CASRLDRSYTYEQYF
D: .
size: .
V: TRBV28
J: TRBJ2-7

DNA: TGTGCCAGCAGCCTTGGGACACGGAACACCGGGGAGCTGTTTTTT
CDR3: CASSLGTRNTGELFF
D: .
size: .
V: TRBV11-3
J: TRBJ2-2

DNA: TGCGCCAGCAGTGGGGACATCGGAAACACCATATATTTT
CDR3: CASSGDIGNTIYF
D: .
size: .
V: TRBV10-1
J: TRBJ1-3

DNA: TGTGCCAGCAGCTTACTCCCTCGTTCCACTGAAGCTTTCTTT
CDR3: CASSLLPRSTEAFF
D: .
size: few
V: TRBV7-2
J: TRBJ1-1

DNA: TGTGCCAGCAGTTTCCATCCGGGACAGGGGCTCTACGAGCAGTACTTC
CDR3: CASSFHPGQGLYEQYF
D: TRBD1
size: .
V: TRBV28
J: TRBJ2-7

DNA: TGTGCCAGCAGCTGGGCGGGGACTAATGAAAAACTGTTTTTT
CDR3: CASSWAGTNEKLFF
D: .
size: .
V: TRBV6-1
J: TRBJ1-4

DNA: TGTGCCTGGAGGTTAGCGGGAGCGAGCTACGAGCAGTACTTC
CDR3: CAWRLAGASYEQYF
D: TRBD2
size: .
V: TRBV30
J: TRBJ2-7

DNA: TGCAGCGTTGAAGATGGGGGACTTTTACTGAACAATGAGCAGTTCTTC
CDR3: CSVEDGGLLLNNEQFF
D: .
size: .
V: TRBV29-1
J: TRBJ2-1

DNA: TGTGCCCACCATAGAGGGCTAGCGGGAGGAGATACGCAGTATTTT
CDR3: CAHHRGLAGGDTQYF
D: .
size: .
V: TRBV7-5
J: TRBJ2-3

DNA: TGCGCCAGCAGCAGGGTGGACGGAGGGATGTACAATGAGCAGTTCTTC
CDR3: CASSRVDGGMYNEQFF
D: .
size: .
V: TRBV5-1
J: TRBJ2-1

DNA: TGTGCCAGCACCCCGACTAGCGAGTTAAGTCAATCCTACGAGCAGTACTTC
CDR3: CASTPTSELSQSYEQYF
D: TRBD2
size: .
V: TRBV28
J: TRBJ2-7

DNA: TGTGCCAGCAGTGCGTCGTTTGAAAAACTGTTTTTT
CDR3: CASSASFEKLFF
D: .
size: .
V: TRBV2
J: TRBJ1-4

DNA: TGTGCCAGCAGCTTAGGGTCCCTGAGAGGGGAGACCCAGTACTTC
CDR3: CASSLGSLRGETQYF
D: .
size: .
V: TRBV7-9
J: TRBJ2-5

DNA: TGTGCCAGCAGCTTGGAATCGGGGTTCTTCGGGACCGGGGAGCTGTTTTTT
CDR3: CASSLESGFFGTGELFF
D: .
size: .
V: TRBV5-6
J: TRBJ2-2

DNA: TGTGCCAGCAGCTTGGGTTTCAGGAACTACGAGCAGTACTTC
CDR3: CASSLGFRNYEQYF
D: .
size: .
V: TRBV5-8
J: TRBJ2-7

DNA: TGTGCCAGCGAACCGACAGTCGCCCAGGGATGGGAGCTGTTTTTT
CDR3: CASEPTVAQGWELFF
D: .
size: .
V: TRBV2
J: TRBJ2-2

DNA: TGCGCCAGCAGCTTGGACTCTGCGGGAGTAGCCAAAAACATTCAGTACTTC
CDR3: CASSLDSAGVAKNIQYF
D: TRBD2
size: .
V: TRBV5-1
J: TRBJ2-4

DNA: TGTGCCAGCAGCATGGGACTAGGCACAGATACGCAGTATTTT
CDR3: CASSMGLGTDTQYF
D: TRBD2
size: .
V: TRBV7-9
J: TRBJ2-3

DNA: TGCGCCAGCAGCTGGGGACTAGCTTACTCCTACGAGCAGTACTTC
CDR3: CASSWGLAYSYEQYF
D: TRBD2
size: .
V: TRBV5-1
J: TRBJ2-7

DNA: TGTGCCAGCAGATCTCTGGGATGGGGCACGACTGAAGCTTTCTTT
CDR3: CASRSLGWGTTEAFF
D: .
size: .
V: TRBV6-5
J: TRBJ1-1

DNA: TGTGCCAGCAGTTCCGGACAGAATGAAAAACTGTTTTTT
CDR3: CASSSGQNEKLFF
D: .
size: .
V: TRBV28
J: TRBJ1-4

DNA: TGTGCCAGCAGTCCGACCCGGACAGCTTGGAACACTGAAGCTTTCTTT
CDR3: CASSPTRTAWNTEAFF
D: .
size: .
V: TRBV27
J: TRBJ1-1

DNA: TGTGCCAGCACCTCGACTAGATTCTACGAGCAGTACTTC
CDR3: CASTSTRFYEQYF
D: .
size: .
V: TRBV6-1
J: TRBJ2-7

DNA: TGTGCCTGGAGTCGCCAACTAGCGGGGCCGAACACCGGGGAGCTGTTTTTT
CDR3: CAWSRQLAGPNTGELFF
D: TRBD2
size: once
V: TRBV30
J: TRBJ2-2

DNA: TGCGCCAGCAGCCAAGATAAGGGACTAGCGGGAGAGGACGAGCAGTACTTC
CDR3: CASSQDKGLAGEDEQYF
D: TRBD2
size: .
V: TRBV4-1
J: TRBJ2-7

DNA: TGTGCCAGCAGGTCGGACAGAAACAATGAGCAGTTCTTC
CDR3: CASRSDRNNEQFF
D: .
size: once
V: TRBV2
J: TRBJ2-1

DNA: TGTGCCAGCAGCTACCAGTTTAGCGAGACCCAGTACTTC
CDR3: CASSYQFSETQYF
D: .
size: .
V: TRBV11-2
J: TRBJ2-5

DNA: TGCGCCAGCAGCTTGTCGGGTGAGACCCAGTACTTC
CDR3: CASSLSGETQYF
D: .
size: .
V: TRBV5-1
J: TRBJ2-5

DNA: TGTGCCAGTAGTGCGCTGTCGAGGGGGGATACGCAGTATTTT
CDR3: CASSALSRGDTQYF
D: .
size: once
V: TRBV19
J: TRBJ2-3

DNA: TGCGCCAGCAGCGAAGGGACTGGGGGAAACACCATATATTTT
CDR3: CASSEGTGGNTIYF
D: .
size: .
V: TRBV5-1
J: TRBJ1-3

DNA: TGTGCCAGCAGTCCAACACAGGGTACGGGCTACACCTTC
CDR3: CASSPTQGTGYTF
D: .
size: .
V: TRBV27
J: TRBJ1-2

DNA: TGTGCCAGTGTAGGGGCCAGACCTGGAAACACCATATATTTT
CDR3: CASVGARPGNTIYF
D: .
size: few
V: TRBV19
J: TRBJ1-3

DNA: TGTGCCAGCACCGGAGCGGCGAGTGGGTACAATGAGCAGTTCTTC
CDR3: CASTGAASGYNEQFF
D: .
size: .
V: TRBV6-6
J: TRBJ2-1

DNA: TGTGCCAGTAGTATAGGGACTAGCCCTACCTACGAGCAGTACTTC
CDR3: CASSIGTSPTYEQYF
D: TRBD2
size: .
V: TRBV19
J: TRBJ2-7

DNA: TGTGCCAGCAGTTTTACGCGTGCCCTCACAGATACGCAGTATTTT
CDR3: CASSFTRALTDTQYF
D: .
size: .
V: TRBV27
J: TRBJ2-3

DNA: TGTGCCAGCAGTGAACTAGCGGCGAACACCGGGGAGCTGTTTTTT
CDR3: CASSELAANTGELFF
D: TRBD2
size: .
V: TRBV6-1
J: TRBJ2-2

DNA: TGTGCCAGCAGTCCCGGGGGACAGGGGGATGAAAAACTGTTTTTT
CDR3: CASSPGGQGDEKLFF
D: TRBD1
size: .
V: TRBV28
J: TRBJ1-4

DNA: TGCAGCGCTAGGACAGGGGGATTTGAAAGCACAGATACGCAGTATTTT
CDR3: CSARTGGFESTDTQYF
D: TRBD1
size: .
V: TRBV29-1
J: TRBJ2-3

DNA: TGTGCCAGCAGCCCGGGACTAGCGGGAGGGGGAGAGCAGTTCTTC
CDR3: CASSPGLAGGGEQFF
D: TRBD2
size: once
V: TRBV7-2
J: TRBJ2-1

DNA: TGCGCCAGCAGCCCGCGGACTAGCGGGAGTAAGAGTGAGCAGTTCTTC
CDR3: CASSPRTSGSKSEQFF
D: TRBD2
size: once
V: TRBV5-1
J: TRBJ2-1

DNA: TGTGCCAGCAGCACCTTTAGCGGGGGGTACAATGAGCAGTTCTTC
CDR3: CASSTFSGGYNEQFF
D: TRBD2
size: .
V: TRBV7-3
J: TRBJ2-1

DNA: TGTGCCAGCAGTTATAGCGGGAGGGCCGTTTCAAATGAGCAGTTCTTC
CDR3: CASSYSGRAVSNEQFF
D: TRBD2
size: .
V: TRBV6-6
J: TRBJ2-1

DNA: TGTGCCAGCAGCCCTAGCGGGACATATACGCAGTATTTT
CDR3: CASSPSGTYTQYF
D: TRBD2
size: .
V: TRBV28
J: TRBJ2-3

DNA: TGTGCCAGTAGTATGATGTTCGGGGGCTACGAGCAGTACTTC
CDR3: CASSMMFGGYEQYF
D: .
size: .
V: TRBV19
J: TRBJ2-7

DNA: TGTGCCAGTAATGAGCGGACCTACAATGAGCAGTTCTTC
CDR3: CASNERTYNEQFF
D: .
size: .
V: TRBV19
J: TRBJ2-1